Following are 16 T cell receptor beta chains from one sample sequenced in a study of cytomegalovirus exposure and HLA in healthy donors. PCR amplification relied on 60 Vbeta primers (plus 13 Jbeta primers). Sequenced by immunoSEQ multiplex PCR; TCRdb stores in-frame clones only, minus some. The sample includes roughly 81,000 clones, 79% of them seen just once. The sequencing input was PBMCs. The receptors shown here come from a man aged 25 to 45 in good health and CMV-seronegative.

V and J are TRBV6-5 and TRBJ2-1; the match to TRBD1 covers 7 bases. The CDR3 covers 16 residues. Losses at the gene ends were 2 bases for V and 5 bases for J; bases not matched to a gene: 9. Germline CDR1 and CDR2: MNHEY and SVGAGI. The CDR3 DNA is TGTGCCAGCAGTTACCGACAGGGCCGACGTAACAATGAGCAGTTCTTC. This codes for CASSYRQGRRNNEQFF.

In DNA, the CDR3 is TGTGCCAGCACAAGAGGTTCCAAAAACATTCAGTACTTC. It translates to CASTRGSKNIQYF. The chain has TRBV2 and TRBJ2-4; D gene ambiguous. CDR1 and CDR2 from the germline V gene are SNHLY and FYNNEI. Trimming left V 7 bases short and J 2 bases short, with 9 bases between. The CDR3 is 13 residues long.

This clone was found once. The chain links TRBV28 to TRBJ2-7; 9 positions agree with TRBD2. The CDR3 is 14 residues long. CDR1 is MDHEN, CDR2 SYDVKM, per germline. Trimming at V came to 6 bases and at J to 2 bases, leaving 5 bases not matched to a gene. CDR3 protein: CASSGLAHTYEQYF. In nucleotides, the CDR3 is TGTGCCAGCAGCGGACTAGCGCATACCTACGAGCAGTACTTC.

The rearrangement links TRBV27 to TRBJ2-1; weak D call: TRBD2 (5 bases). Trimming removed 1 base at V and 7 bases at J, with 8 bases between. The germline V gene encodes CDR1 MNHEY and CDR2 SMNVEV (reference sequence). This CDR3 comprises 13 residues. The DNA for the CDR3 is TGTGCCAGCAGTTTATGGACTCCGAATGAGCAGTTCTTC. It specifies CASSLWTPNEQFF.

The chain links TRBV28 to TRBJ1-2; TRBD1 aligns across 7 bases. The CDR3 covers 15 residues. V gave up 4 bases and J gave up 0 bases; unmatched junction bases: 5. Germline V lookup: CDR1 MDHEN, CDR2 SYDVKM. The CDR3 loop is CASSSPGTANYGYTF. CDR3 in DNA: TGTGCCAGCAGTTCGCCCGGGACAGCTAACTATGGCTACACCTTC.

The chain recombines TRBV5-5 with TRBJ2-2; possible D gene TRBD2, 6 bases. The V end lost 3 bases, the J end lost 5 bases, and 14 bases lay between the germline ends. In germline, CDR1 is SGHKS, CDR2 YYEKEE (reference sequence). The CDR3 spans 15 residues. In DNA form, the CDR3 reads TGTGCCAGCAGCTGGGTTAGCGGCGAAACCGGGGAGCTGTTTTTT. This codes for CASSWVSGETGELFF.

This clone came up once. The genes are TRBV29-1 and TRBJ2-2; D is perhaps TRBD2 (5 bases). The CDR3 extends over 13 amino acids. Deletions cut 8 bases from V and 5 bases from J, with 15 bases between. Germline CDR1 and CDR2: SQVTM and ANQGSEA. Written as DNA, the CDR3 is TGCAGCTATGCGCGGGTTATGACCGGGGAGCTGTTTTTT. This gives the protein CSYARVMTGELFF.

The table lists this clone with a count of one. A read error may account for a junction end that differs from germline. The chain carries TRBV7-9 and TRBJ2-7; D is undetermined. In germline, CDR1 is SEHNR, CDR2 FQNEAQ (reference sequence). CDR3 size: 14 residues. The CDR3 loop is CSSSLTAANYEQYF. The CDR3 nucleotides read TGTTCCAGCAGCTTAACTGCTGCCAACTACGAGCAGTACTTC.

This clone was seen once. The V gene is TRBV7-2, the J gene TRBJ2-3; a possible D gene is TRBD1 (5 bases). V was clipped by 5 bases and J by 1 base, with 16 bases between them. CDR3 length equals 16 residues. The germline V gene has CDR1 SGHTA and CDR2 FQGNSA. CDR3 DNA sequence: TGTGCCAGCAGCCCTCAGGGAACCCACGGCACAGATACGCAGTATTTT. Encoded protein: CASSPQGTHGTDTQYF.

The chain carries TRBV4-3 and TRBJ2-5, with D uncertain. Germline V gives CDR1 LGHNA, CDR2 YSLEER. The CDR3 covers 15 residues. V lost 0 bases and J lost 4, with 12 bases in between. The CDR3 coding sequence is TGCGCCAGCAGCCAAGATATGGTGGGCGCAGAGACCCAGTACTTC. It yields the protein CASSQDMVGAETQYF.

The CDR3 coding sequence is TGTGCCAGCAGTTTACCTTCGGACAGGCCCGGGGAGCTGTTTTTT. Translation gives CASSLPSDRPGELFF. The chain couples TRBV27 to TRBJ2-2; 7 positions agree with TRBD1. Looked up from germline, CDR1 is MNHEY and CDR2 is SMNVEV (reference sequence). V was pared by 2 bases and J by 6 bases, with 6 bases of the junction left unmatched. This CDR3 contains 15 residues.

The chain joins TRBV18 to TRBJ1-2; 10 nucleotides align to TRBD1. CDR1 is KGHSH and CDR2 is LQKENI in the germline V gene. The trim removed 3 bases at V and 3 bases at J, leaving 1 base unmatched. The CDR3 has 14 amino acids. The CDR3 sequence is CASSPGQGDYGYTF. CDR3 in DNA: TGTGCCAGCTCACCCGGACAGGGGGACTATGGCTACACCTTC.

The chain is built from TRBV9 and TRBJ2-3; D might be TRBD2 (6 bases). Per germline, CDR1 SGDLS and CDR2 YYNGEE. This CDR3 region has 16 residues. Trimming pared 1 base from V and 2 bases from J, leaving 14 bases between. The CDR3 loop is CASSVSGGMITDTQYF. The DNA for the CDR3 is TGTGCCAGCAGCGTATCTGGGGGGATGATCACAGATACGCAGTATTTT.

V usage is TRBV27 and J usage is TRBJ1-2; possibly TRBD1 for D (5 bases). Germline V lookup: CDR1 MNHEY, CDR2 SMNVEV (reference sequence). CDR3 length equals 14 residues. The V gene lost 2 bases and the J gene lost 11 bases, with 18 bases spanning the gap. The CDR3 is CASSLKGLPGGYTF. The CDR3 DNA is TGTGCCAGCAGTTTAAAGGGACTTCCGGGGGGGTACACCTTC.

The gene calls are TRBV5-4 and TRBJ2-3; D perhaps matches TRBD2 (6 bases). Germline CDR1 is SGHNT and CDR2 is YYREEE (reference sequence). Trimming took 4 bases from V and 5 from J, leaving 23 bases between them. The CDR3 is 17 residues long. CDR3 amino acids: CASSAAGRPAGGDTQYF. In nucleotides, the CDR3 is TGTGCCAGCAGCGCTGCGGGACGGCCGGCCGGCGGAGATACGCAGTATTTT.

The V call is TRBV7-2, the J call TRBJ2-1; 11 nucleotides align to TRBD2. After removal of 5 bases from V and 6 bases from J, the junction contained 6 bases not matched to a gene. The CDR3 is made up of 15 amino acids. CDR1 and CDR2 (germline): SGHTA, FQGNSA. The CDR3: CASSVWTSGSNEQFF. The DNA of the CDR3 is TGTGCCAGCAGCGTCTGGACTAGCGGGTCCAATGAGCAGTTCTTC.